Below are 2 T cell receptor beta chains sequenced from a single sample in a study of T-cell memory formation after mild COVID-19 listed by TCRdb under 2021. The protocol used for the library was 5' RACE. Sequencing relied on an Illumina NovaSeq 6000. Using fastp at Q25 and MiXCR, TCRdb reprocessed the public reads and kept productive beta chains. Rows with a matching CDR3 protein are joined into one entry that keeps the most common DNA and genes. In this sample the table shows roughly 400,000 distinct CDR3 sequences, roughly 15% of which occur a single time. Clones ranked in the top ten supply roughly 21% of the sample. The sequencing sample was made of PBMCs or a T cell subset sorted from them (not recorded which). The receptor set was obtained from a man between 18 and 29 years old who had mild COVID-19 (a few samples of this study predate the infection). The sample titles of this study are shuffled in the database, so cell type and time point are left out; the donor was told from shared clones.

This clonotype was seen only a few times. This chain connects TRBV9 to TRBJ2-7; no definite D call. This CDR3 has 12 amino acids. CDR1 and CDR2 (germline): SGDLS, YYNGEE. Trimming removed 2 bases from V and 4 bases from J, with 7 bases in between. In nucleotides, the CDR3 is TGTGCCAGCAGCGTCACCGATTACGAGCAGTACTTC. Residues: CASSVTDYEQYF.

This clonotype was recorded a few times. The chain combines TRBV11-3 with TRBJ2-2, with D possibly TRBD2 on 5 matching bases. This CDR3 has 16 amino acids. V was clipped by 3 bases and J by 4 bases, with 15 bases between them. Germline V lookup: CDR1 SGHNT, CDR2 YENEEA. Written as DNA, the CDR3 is TGTGCCAGCAGCTTCGGACGGGGAAGGGTCACCGGGGAGCTGTTTTTT. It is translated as CASSFGRGRVTGELFF.